One and the same sample provided the 26 T cell receptor beta chains below, sequenced in a study of control samples from healthy donors and cancer patients. Measured with immunoSEQ multiplex PCR; TCRdb has only the in-frame clones, and not every one. The data hold approximately 210,000 clones, with 91% observed a single time. Input material: blood. Receptors originate from a young man in good health.

The CDR3 protein is CASSSMGGSGANVLTF. The DNA for the CDR3 is TGTGCCAGCAGTTCAATGGGTGGGTCTGGGGCCAACGTCCTGACTTTC. The chain couples TRBV27 to TRBJ2-6; D is unclear. Looked up from germline, CDR1 is MNHEY and CDR2 is SMNVEV (reference sequence). The V gene lost 4 bases and the J gene lost 1 base, with 11 bases spanning the gap. The CDR3 length is 16 residues. The full variable domain, with the rest looked up from reference TRBV27 and TRBJ2-6, is EAQVTQNPRYLITVTGKKLTVTCSQNMNHEYMSWYRQDPGLGLRQIYYSMNVEVTDKGDVPEGYKVSRKEKRNFPLILESPSPNQTSLYFCASSSMGGSGANVLTFGAGSRLTVL.

The V gene is TRBV6-5, the J gene TRBJ2-1; 9 nucleotides match TRBD2. Per germline, CDR1 MNHEY and CDR2 SVGAGI. J lost 10 bases, V lost 6 bases, and 13 bases had no gene match. The CDR3 consists of 15 residues. CDR3 amino acids: CASSHLRGGADEQFF. The DNA for the CDR3 is TGTGCCAGCAGCCATCTACGCGGGGGGGCGGACGAGCAGTTCTTC.

The chain uses TRBV2 and TRBJ1-6; D gene uncertain. V lost 7 bases, J lost 5 bases, and 12 bases lay in between. CDR3 length: 14 amino acids. The germline V gene encodes CDR1 SNHLY and CDR2 FYNNEI. CDR3 region: CASTKGNNNSPLHF. For the CDR3, the DNA is TGTGCCAGCACGAAGGGCAACAATAATTCACCCCTCCACTTT. The full variable domain, completed using reference TRBV2 and TRBJ1-6, is EPEVTQTPSHQVTQMGQEVILRCVPISNHLYFYWYRQILGQKVEFLVSFYNNEISEKSEIFDDQFSVERPDGSNFTLKIRSTKLEDSAMYFCASTKGNNNSPLHFGNGTRLTVT.

This chain uses TRBV3-1 (or the pseudogene TRBV3-2) with TRBJ2-1, with D maybe TRBD2 (6 bases). Looked up from germline, CDR1 is LGHDT and CDR2 is YNNKEL (reference sequence). CDR3 length: 10 residues. The V end lost 8 bases, the J end lost 9 bases, and 8 bases lay between the germline ends. In DNA form, the CDR3 reads TGTGCCAGCGCGGGGACTGAGCAGTTCTTC. Translation: CASAGTEQFF.

The CDR3 reads CASSVAGTNEKLFF. The DNA for the CDR3 is TGTGCCAGCAGCGTAGCGGGAACTAATGAAAAACTGTTTTTT. This rearrangement joins TRBV9 to TRBJ1-4; no reliable D call. This CDR3 has 14 residues. Germline lookup yields CDR1 SGDLS and CDR2 YYNGEE. Trimming cost V 0 bases and J 1 base, with 4 bases left between them.

V is TRBV7-9 and J is TRBJ2-3; 14 bases align to TRBD2. The germline gives CDR1 SEHNR, CDR2 FQNEAQ (reference sequence). There are 16 residues in the CDR3. The ends lost 5 bases at V and 2 bases at J; junction bases unmatched: 3. The CDR3 DNA reads as TGTGCCAGCAGCCCGACTAGCGGGGGGGCCACAGATACGCAGTATTTT. Translated, it gives CASSPTSGGATDTQYF.

This chain connects TRBV7-9 to TRBJ1-1; possible D gene TRBD1, 6 bases. CDR1 and CDR2 from the germline V gene are SEHNR and FQNEAQ (reference sequence). This CDR3 comprises 14 residues. Trimming took off 6 bases at V and 1 base at J, with 12 bases between the two ends. In DNA form, the CDR3 reads TGTGCCAGCAGATCTGGACAGCAGAACACTGAAGCTTTCTTT. This translates into CASRSGQQNTEAFF.

This clone was seen more than once but under ten times. The V and J genes are TRBV7-3 and TRBJ2-1, with 7 bases matching TRBD1. CDR3 length: 16 residues. Per germline, CDR1 SGHTA and CDR2 FQGTGA. V shed 5 bases and J 2 bases; nucleotides not matched to a gene: 9. The CDR3 protein is CASSPRARGTYNEQFF. CDR3 sequence (DNA): TGTGCCAGCAGCCCCCGGGCCAGGGGGACCTACAATGAGCAGTTCTTC.

J is TRBJ1-1 and V is TRBV6-4; D gene uncertain. Germline-derived CDR1 and CDR2 are MRHNA and SNTAGT. Trimming took 4 bases from V and 4 from J, leaving 10 bases between them. This CDR3 region has 13 residues. The CDR3 protein is CASSAGRSTEAFF. In DNA form, the CDR3 reads TGTGCCAGCAGTGCGGGCAGAAGCACTGAAGCTTTCTTT.

V and J are TRBV19 and TRBJ2-1; TRBD2 aligns across 14 bases. Looked up from germline, CDR1 is LNHDA and CDR2 is SQIVND (reference sequence). The CDR3 loop spans 16 amino acids. J gave up 4 bases and V 3 bases, and 2 bases lay outside the gene matches. In DNA, the CDR3 is TGTGCCAGTAGTATTGGACTAGCGGGGGGTTACAATGAGCAGTTCTTC. Its translation is CASSIGLAGGYNEQFF.

The chain uses TRBV6-5 and TRBJ1-1; 7 nucleotides agree with TRBD1. Germline assignment: CDR1 MNHEY and CDR2 SVGAGI. J lost 12 bases, V lost 6 bases, and 16 bases had no gene match. CDR3 length: 14 amino acids. CDR3 coding DNA: TGTGCCAGCAGCCCGGGACAGAGGACTCAAGGGCCTTTCTTT. Translated: CASSPGQRTQGPFF.

The chain links TRBV6-5 to TRBJ1-2, with D hard to call. Germline-derived CDR1 and CDR2 are MNHEY and SVGAGI. The CDR3 runs to 13 residues. V lost 8 bases, J lost 0 bases, and 10 bases lay in between. CDR3 amino acids: CASSPVANYGYTF. CDR3 nucleotides: TGTGCCAGCTCCCCGGTAGCTAACTATGGCTACACCTTC.

The rearrangement uses TRBV6-2 or TRBV6-3 and TRBJ2-3, with TRBD2 as a possible D gene (7 bases). Trimming shortened V by 1 base and J by 4 bases, and 15 bases separated the two germline ends. CDR1 MNHEY and CDR2 SVGEGT come from the germline V gene. There are 16 residues in the CDR3. The CDR3 DNA sequence: TGTGCCAGCAGTTACTTCGGGGGCGGGGGAGCAGATACGCAGTATTTT. The encoded protein is CASSYFGGGGADTQYF.

This sequence joins TRBV7-6 and TRBJ1-6; D might be TRBD1 (5 bases). The germline gives CDR1 SGHVS, CDR2 FNYEAQ. The CDR3 contains 15 residues. Trimming left V 1 base short and J 7 bases short, with 11 bases between. DNA for the CDR3: TGTGCCAGCAGCTTAGTAGACAGACCCAATTCACCCCTCCACTTT. This gives the protein CASSLVDRPNSPLHF.

The chain links TRBV6-5 to TRBJ1-1; no firm D call. CDR1 and CDR2 from the germline V gene are MNHEY and SVGAGI. CDR3 length: 12 residues. V dropped 7 bases and J dropped 5 bases, with 11 bases sitting between them. CDR3 nucleotide sequence: TGTGCCAGCACAGCCGTACGGACTGAAGCTTTCTTT. Protein: CASTAVRTEAFF.

This chain uses TRBV30 with TRBJ1-5; D remains unclear. The germline gives CDR1 GTSNPN, CDR2 SVGIG (reference sequence). Trimming cost V 1 base and J 0 bases, with 4 bases left between them. The CDR3 length is 13 residues. The CDR3 DNA sequence: TGTGCCTGGAGTGAACGTAGCAATCAGCCCCAGCATTTT. Its protein product is CAWSERSNQPQHF.

The genes are TRBV2 and TRBJ2-3; D unresolved. CDR3 length: 15 amino acids. Trimming removed 3 bases from V and 0 bases from J, with 10 bases in between. Germline V gives CDR1 SNHLY, CDR2 FYNNEI. CDR3 sequence reads: CASSDGTVSTDTQYF. In DNA form, the CDR3 reads TGTGCCAGCAGTGACGGTACCGTGAGCACAGATACGCAGTATTTT.

This chain uses TRBV7-7 with TRBJ2-2; D remains ambiguous. The CDR3 is 16 residues long. Per the germline V gene, CDR1 is SSHAT and CDR2 is FNYEAQ (reference sequence). V was trimmed by 1 base and J by 5 bases, leaving 14 bases between them. CDR3 sequence (DNA): TGTGCCAGCAGCTTAGAGGTGGAGCCTCTAACCGGGGAGCTGTTTTTT. It translates to CASSLEVEPLTGELFF.

The rearrangement joins TRBV30 to TRBJ1-3; D is perhaps TRBD1 (5 bases). This CDR3 contains 14 residues. The germline V and J ends were trimmed by 3 bases and 0 bases, with 9 bases remaining between them. The germline CDR1 and CDR2 sequences are GTSNPN and SVGIG (reference sequence). The CDR3 nucleotides read TGTGCCTGGAGCGAGGGGTTCTCTGGAAACACCATATATTTT. Protein product: CAWSEGFSGNTIYF.

This clone was detected a few times. The rearrangement joins TRBV7-8 to TRBJ1-6; 7 bases map to TRBD1. Germline V gene data show CDR1 as SGHVS and CDR2 as FQNEAQ. The J segment lost 13 bases and the V segment lost 2 bases, leaving 17 bases of the junction unmatched. This CDR3 spans 17 amino acids. In DNA, the CDR3 is TGTGCCAGCAGCTTACCAGGACAGGCGCCGCTTGAGGGTCCCCTCCACTTT. Protein sequence: CASSLPGQAPLEGPLHF.

The chain has TRBV15 and TRBJ2-1, with 7 bases aligning to TRBD1. V gave up 3 bases and J gave up 3 bases; unmatched junction bases: 2. This CDR3 region has 14 residues. Germline CDR1 and CDR2: LNHNV and YYDKDF (reference sequence). CDR3 nucleotides: TGTGCCACCAGCAGGGGACAGAACTACAATGAGCAGTTCTTC. This sequence encodes CATSRGQNYNEQFF.

The genes are TRBV5-1 and TRBJ1-2; D gene ambiguous. CDR3 length equals 13 residues. The V end lost 4 bases, the J end lost 5 bases, and 12 bases lay between the germline ends. Germline V gives CDR1 SGHRS, CDR2 YFSETQ. The DNA for the CDR3 is TGCGCCAGCAGCCCGTCGGGAGGTTATGGCTACACCTTC. Protein product: CASSPSGGYGYTF. The entire variable domain, with the rest obtained from reference TRBV5-1 and TRBJ1-2, is as follows: KAGVTQTPRYLIKTRGQQVTLSCSPISGHRSVSWYQQTPGQGLQFLFEYFSETQRNKGNFPGRFSGRQFSNSRSEMNVSTLELGDSALYLCASSPSGGYGYTFGSGTRLTVV.

This clone has more than one count but fewer than ten. The chain employs TRBV18 and TRBJ1-1; unclear D gene. CDR1 KGHSH and CDR2 LQKENI come from the germline V gene. The CDR3 runs 15 residues. The V and J ends lost 5 bases and 6 bases respectively, with 19 bases between them. The CDR3 bases are TGTGCCAGCTCAACCTCTCTTTCGTCGGCGGCTGAAGCTTTCTTT. It encodes CASSTSLSSAAEAFF.

This rearrangement joins TRBV25-1 to TRBJ1-1, with TRBD1 identical over 7 bases. The V and J ends lost 2 bases and 4 bases, in that order; junction bases with no gene match: 4. This CDR3 has 14 amino acids. Germline CDR1 and CDR2: MGHDK and SYGVNS. CDR3 nucleotide sequence: TGTGCCAGCAGTGAACAGGGGGTGAGCACTGAAGCTTTCTTT. It specifies CASSEQGVSTEAFF.

CDR3: CASRPLRGGTHEQFF. DNA for the CDR3: TGTGCCAGCAGACCCCTTAGAGGGGGAACACATGAGCAGTTCTTC. The V call is TRBV6-5, the J call TRBJ2-1; maybe TRBD1 (6 bases). Germline loops: CDR1 MNHEY, CDR2 SVGAGI. The CDR3 totals 15 residues. V gave up 6 bases and J gave up 8 bases, with 20 bases separating them.

The genes are TRBV30 and TRBJ1-4; 7 nucleotides match TRBD1. V was clipped by 0 bases and J by 0 bases; unmatched bases: 1. CDR1 and CDR2 from the germline V gene are GTSNPN and SVGIG (reference sequence). The CDR3 length is 15 residues. The CDR3 region is CAWSVGTATNEKLFF. CDR3 nucleotide sequence: TGTGCCTGGAGTGTAGGGACAGCAACTAATGAAAAACTGTTTTTT.